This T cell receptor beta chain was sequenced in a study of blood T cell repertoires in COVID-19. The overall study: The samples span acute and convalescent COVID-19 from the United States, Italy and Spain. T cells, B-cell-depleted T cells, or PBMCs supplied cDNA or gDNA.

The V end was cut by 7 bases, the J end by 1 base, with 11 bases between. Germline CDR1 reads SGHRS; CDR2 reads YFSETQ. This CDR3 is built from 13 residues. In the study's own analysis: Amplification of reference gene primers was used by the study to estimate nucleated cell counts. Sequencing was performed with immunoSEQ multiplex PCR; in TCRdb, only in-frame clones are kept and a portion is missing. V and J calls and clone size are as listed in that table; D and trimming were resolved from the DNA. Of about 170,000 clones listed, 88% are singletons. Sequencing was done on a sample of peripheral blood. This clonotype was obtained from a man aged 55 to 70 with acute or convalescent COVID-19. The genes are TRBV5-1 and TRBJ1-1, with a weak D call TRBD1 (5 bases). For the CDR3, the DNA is TGCGCCAGCGCACGGACAACGAACACTGAAGCTTTCTTT. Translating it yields CASARTTNTEAFF.